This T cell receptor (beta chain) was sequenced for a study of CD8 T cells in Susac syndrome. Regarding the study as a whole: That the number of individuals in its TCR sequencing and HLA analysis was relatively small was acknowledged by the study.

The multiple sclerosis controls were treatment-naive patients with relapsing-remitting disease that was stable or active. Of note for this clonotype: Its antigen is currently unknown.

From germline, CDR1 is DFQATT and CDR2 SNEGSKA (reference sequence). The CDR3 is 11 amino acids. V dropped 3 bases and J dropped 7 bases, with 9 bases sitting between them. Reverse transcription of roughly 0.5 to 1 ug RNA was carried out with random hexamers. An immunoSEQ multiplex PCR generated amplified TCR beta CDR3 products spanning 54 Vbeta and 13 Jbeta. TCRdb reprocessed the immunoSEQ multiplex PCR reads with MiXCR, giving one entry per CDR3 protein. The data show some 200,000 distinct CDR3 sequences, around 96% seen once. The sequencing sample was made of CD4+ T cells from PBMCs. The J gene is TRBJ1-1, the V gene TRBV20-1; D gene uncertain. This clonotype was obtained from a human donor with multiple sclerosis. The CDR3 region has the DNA TGCAGTGCTAGTCGCCCCCTTGAAGCTTTCTTT. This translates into CSASRPLEAFF.